These T cell receptor beta chains were read from a single sample in a study of control samples from healthy donors and cancer patients. Method: immunoSEQ multiplex PCR; TCRdb's copy keeps in-frame clones and lacks some. The data contain about 120,000 clones, about 87% of them singletons. The sample was blood. All receptors come from a man between 35 and 55 years old in good health. The CDR3 runs from the conserved cysteine through the conserved F or W. Each record gives: CDR3 length, V gene, clone size, D gene, J gene, CDR3 protein, CDR3 DNA. D genes are given only for firm matches. Clone size appears in some rows only: once, few, many, or a class for an expanded clone.

>13|TRBV11-3|-|-|TRBJ2-7
CASSLDMAYEQYF
TGTGCCAGCAGCTTAGATATGGCCTACGAGCAGTACTTC
>13|TRBV18|-|TRBD1|TRBJ2-7
CASSPDRVHEQYF
TGTGCCAGCTCACCCGACAGGGTCCACGAGCAGTACTTC
>13|TRBV29-1|-|TRBD2|TRBJ2-7
CSVQLAASYEQYF
TGCAGCGTGCAACTAGCGGCATCCTACGAGCAGTACTTC
>17|TRBV5-6|-|-|TRBJ1-3
CASSLVRSISSGNTIYF
TGTGCCAGCAGCTTGGTTCGTTCCATTAGCTCTGGAAACACCATATATTTT
>15|TRBV30|-|TRBD1|TRBJ1-1
CAWSRQGTMNTEAFF
TGTGCCTGGAGCCGACAGGGAACTATGAACACTGAAGCTTTCTTT
>15|TRBV6-2/TRBV6-3|-|-|TRBJ1-5
CASSTGGAGMQPQHF
TGTGCCAGCAGTACAGGAGGAGCGGGCATGCAGCCCCAGCATTTT
>15|TRBV13|-|-|TRBJ1-1
CASSTKLQGNTEAFF
TGTGCCAGCAGCACAAAATTACAGGGGAACACTGAAGCTTTCTTT
>15|TRBV19|-|-|TRBJ2-3
CASSIVGNVADTQYF
TGTGCCAGTAGTATAGTGGGCAACGTGGCAGATACGCAGTATTTT
>17|TRBV28|-|TRBD1|TRBJ1-1
CASGPPPSTGQGKVAFF
TGTGCCAGCGGACCCCCGCCCTCAACGGGACAGGGGAAGGTGGCTTTCTTT
>18|TRBV6-2/TRBV6-3|-|TRBD1|TRBJ1-1
CASSYSARTGGVDTEAFF
TGTGCCAGCAGTTACTCCGCTAGGACAGGGGGCGTAGACACTGAAGCTTTCTTT
>11|TRBV29-1|-|-|TRBJ1-1
CSGVRNTEAFF
TGCAGCGGGGTAAGGAACACTGAAGCTTTCTTT
>16|TRBV11-1|-|-|TRBJ2-2
CASTKGQTSNTGELFF
TGTGCCAGCACCAAAGGACAGACCTCGAACACCGGGGAGCTGTTTTTT
>15|TRBV4-1|-|TRBD1|TRBJ2-7
CASSQGTGATYEQYF
TGCGCCAGCAGCCAAGGGACAGGGGCAACCTACGAGCAGTACTTC
>16|TRBV5-5|-|-|TRBJ1-4
CASSPMGATTNEKLFF
TGTGCCAGCAGCCCAATGGGAGCGACAACTAATGAAAAACTGTTTTTT
>17|TRBV19|-|TRBD1|TRBJ2-6
CASLAQGAKAGANVLTF
TGTGCCAGTCTGGCCCAGGGGGCGAAGGCTGGGGCCAACGTCCTGACTTTC
>13|TRBV5-1|-|TRBD1|TRBJ2-7
CASSQDREYEQYF
TGCGCCAGCAGCCAAGACAGGGAGTACGAGCAGTACTTC
>15|TRBV6-2/TRBV6-3|-|-|TRBJ1-5
CASSYRKGVNQPQHF
TGTGCCAGCAGTTACCGGAAGGGAGTTAATCAGCCCCAGCATTTT
>17|TRBV7-2|once|TRBD2|TRBJ2-5
CASSLRLAGGPDKTQYF
TGTGCCAGCAGCCTACGGCTAGCGGGGGGGCCAGATAAGACCCAGTACTTC
>14|TRBV19|-|-|TRBJ1-1
CASLQGRLNTEAFF
TGTGCCAGTCTACAGGGCCGCCTGAACACTGAAGCTTTCTTT
>16|TRBV29-1|-|TRBD1|TRBJ2-7
CSVEYTGGASVAEQYF
TGCAGCGTGGAATACACAGGGGGCGCATCGGTTGCCGAGCAGTACTTC
>15|TRBV5-8|-|TRBD1|TRBJ1-2
CASSPNRGPIYGYTF
TGTGCCAGCAGTCCAAACAGGGGGCCCATCTATGGCTACACCTTC
>15|TRBV25-1|-|TRBD2|TRBJ2-3
CASSEFLAGTDTQYF
TGTGCCAGCAGTGAGTTTCTAGCGGGCACAGATACGCAGTATTTT
>12|TRBV3-1/TRBV3-2|-|-|TRBJ1-3
CAAGRSGNTIYF
TGTGCGGCAGGGCGCTCTGGAAACACCATATATTTT
>16|TRBV9|-|TRBD2|TRBJ2-3
CASSVESGGALDTQYF
TGTGCCAGCAGCGTAGAAAGCGGGGGGGCCTTGGATACGCAGTATTTT
>15|TRBV9|-|-|TRBJ2-5
CASSFSPGAGEVQYF
TGTGCCAGCAGCTTTTCACCGGGGGCCGGTGAGGTCCAGTACTTC
>15|TRBV5-1|-|TRBD1|TRBJ2-5
CASSRSSGQGETQYF
TGCGCCAGCAGCCGTTCTTCTGGACAGGGAGAGACCCAGTACTTC
>15|TRBV7-9|-|-|TRBJ1-5
CASSLVGQKNQPQHF
TGTGCCAGCAGCTTAGTCGGACAGAAGAATCAGCCCCAGCATTTT
>17|TRBV7-2|-|TRBD1|TRBJ1-1
CASSLQTGGIMNTEAFF
TGTGCCAGCAGCCTCCAAACAGGGGGAATCATGAACACTGAAGCTTTCTTT
>12|TRBV19|-|-|TRBJ1-1
CASSFGNTEAFF
TGTGCCAGTAGTTTCGGGAACACTGAAGCTTTCTTT
>17|TRBV4-2|-|-|TRBJ2-6
CASSQDVDSAGANVLTF
TGTGCCAGCAGCCAAGATGTAGATTCGGCTGGGGCCAACGTCCTGACTTTC
>14|TRBV2|-|TRBD2|TRBJ2-1
CASAPGGSYNEQFF
TGTGCCAGCGCCCCCGGGGGGTCCTACAATGAGCAGTTCTTC
>13|TRBV5-4|-|-|TRBJ1-3
CASSSGSGNTIYF
TGTGCCAGCTCAAGCGGGAGTGGAAACACCATATATTTT
>16|TRBV27|-|-|TRBJ2-6
CASRSGEYSGANVLTF
TGTGCCAGCAGATCCGGGGAGTACTCTGGGGCCAACGTCCTGACTTTC
>16|TRBV10-1|-|-|TRBJ1-1
CASSDGQLGWNTEAFF
TGCGCCAGCAGTGACGGGCAGTTAGGGTGGAACACTGAAGCTTTCTTT
>15|TRBV4-3|-|-|TRBJ1-6
CASSQGGGAYSPLHF
TGCGCCAGCAGCCAAGGGGGAGGGGCATATTCACCCCTCCACTTT
>15|TRBV6-6|once|TRBD1|TRBJ1-6
CASWRGQGANSPLHF
TGTGCCAGCTGGCGGGGACAGGGGGCAAATTCACCCCTCCACTTT
>17|TRBV7-2|-|TRBD2|TRBJ2-3
CASSLAISGGLRDTQYF
TGTGCCAGCAGCTTAGCCATTAGCGGGGGTTTGCGGGATACGCAGTATTTT
>13|TRBV29-1|-|-|TRBJ1-3
CSVARTAGNTIYF
TGCAGCGTTGCGCGGACTGCCGGAAACACCATATATTTT
>14|TRBV29-1|-|TRBD2|TRBJ2-7
CSVQGTRGKYEQYF
TGCAGCGTCCAAGGGACGCGGGGGAAGTACGAGCAGTACTTC
>13|TRBV25-1|-|-|TRBJ1-1
CASSGTRATEAFF
TGTGCCAGCAGTGGGACTCGGGCCACTGAAGCTTTCTTT
>14|TRBV5-6|-|-|TRBJ2-3
CASSHLLGTGGQYF
TGTGCCAGCAGCCATCTCCTCGGGACCGGGGGGCAGTATTTT
>15|TRBV7-3|few|TRBD2|TRBJ2-3
CASSPTTSGGHTQYF
TGTGCCAGCAGCCCCACGACTAGCGGGGGACATACGCAGTATTTT
>15|TRBV28|-|-|TRBJ1-3
CASSLGGAGRNTIYF
TGTGCCAGCAGTTTGGGGGGGGCAGGTCGAAACACCATATATTTT
>14|TRBV24-1|-|-|TRBJ2-5
CATSQSPTGETQYF
TGTGCCACCAGTCAGAGCCCGACGGGGGAGACCCAGTACTTC
>14|TRBV6-5|-|TRBD1|TRBJ2-2
CASRWDRSTGELFF
TGTGCCAGCAGGTGGGACAGATCCACCGGGGAGCTGTTTTTT